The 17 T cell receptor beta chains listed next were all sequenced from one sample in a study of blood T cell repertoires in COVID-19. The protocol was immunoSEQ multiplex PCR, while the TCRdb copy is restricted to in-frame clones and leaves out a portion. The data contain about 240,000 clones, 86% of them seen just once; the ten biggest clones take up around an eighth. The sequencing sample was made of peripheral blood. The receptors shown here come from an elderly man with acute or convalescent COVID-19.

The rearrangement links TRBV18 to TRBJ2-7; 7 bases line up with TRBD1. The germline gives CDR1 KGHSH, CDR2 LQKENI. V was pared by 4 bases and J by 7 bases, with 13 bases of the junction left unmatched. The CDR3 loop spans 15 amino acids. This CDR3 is CASSLRTGAAEEQYF. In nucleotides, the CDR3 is TGTGCCAGCTCACTTCGTACAGGGGCCGCGGAGGAGCAGTACTTC.

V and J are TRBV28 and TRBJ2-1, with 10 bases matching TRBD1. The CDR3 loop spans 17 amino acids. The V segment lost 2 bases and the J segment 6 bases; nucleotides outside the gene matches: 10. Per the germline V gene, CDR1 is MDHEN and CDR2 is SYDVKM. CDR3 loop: CASSLTGTGVFANEQFF. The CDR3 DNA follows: TGTGCCAGCAGTTTAACCGGGACAGGGGTGTTCGCCAATGAGCAGTTCTTC.

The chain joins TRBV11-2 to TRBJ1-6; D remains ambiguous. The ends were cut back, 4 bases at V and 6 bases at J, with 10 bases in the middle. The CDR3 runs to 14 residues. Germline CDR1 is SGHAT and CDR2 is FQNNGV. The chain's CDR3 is CASSSGGVNSPLHF. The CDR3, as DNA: TGTGCCAGCAGCTCGGGAGGAGTTAATTCACCCCTCCACTTT.

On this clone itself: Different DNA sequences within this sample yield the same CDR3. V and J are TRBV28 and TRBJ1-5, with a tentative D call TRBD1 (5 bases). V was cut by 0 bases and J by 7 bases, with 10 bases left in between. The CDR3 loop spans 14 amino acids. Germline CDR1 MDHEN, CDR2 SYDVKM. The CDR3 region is CASSLWQGGQPQHF. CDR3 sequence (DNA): TGTGCCAGCAGTTTATGGCAGGGAGGCCAGCCCCAGCATTTT.

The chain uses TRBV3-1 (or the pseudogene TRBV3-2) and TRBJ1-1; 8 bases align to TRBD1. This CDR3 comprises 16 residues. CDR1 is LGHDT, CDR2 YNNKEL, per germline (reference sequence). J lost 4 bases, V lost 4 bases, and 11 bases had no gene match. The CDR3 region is CASSLGRTGLGTEAFF. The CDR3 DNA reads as TGTGCCAGCAGCCTCGGTCGGACAGGGTTGGGCACTGAAGCTTTCTTT.

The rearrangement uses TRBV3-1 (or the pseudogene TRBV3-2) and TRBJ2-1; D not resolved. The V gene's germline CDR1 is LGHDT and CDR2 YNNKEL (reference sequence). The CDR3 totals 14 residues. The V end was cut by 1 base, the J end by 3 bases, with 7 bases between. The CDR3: CASSQGGSYNEQFF. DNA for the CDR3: TGTGCCAGCAGCCAAGGAGGTAGCTACAATGAGCAGTTCTTC.

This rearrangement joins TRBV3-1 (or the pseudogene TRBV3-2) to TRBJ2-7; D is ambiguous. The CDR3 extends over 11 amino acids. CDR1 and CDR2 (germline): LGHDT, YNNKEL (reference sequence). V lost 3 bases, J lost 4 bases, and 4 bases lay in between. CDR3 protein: CASSHRYEQYF. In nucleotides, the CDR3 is TGTGCCAGCAGCCACAGATACGAGCAGTACTTC.

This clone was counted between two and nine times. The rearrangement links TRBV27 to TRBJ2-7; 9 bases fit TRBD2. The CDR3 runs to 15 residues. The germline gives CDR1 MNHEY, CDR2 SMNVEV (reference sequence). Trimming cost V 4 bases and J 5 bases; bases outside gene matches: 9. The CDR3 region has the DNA TGTGCCAGCAGTTCACACGGGACTAGCATTAACGAGCAGTACTTC. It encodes CASSSHGTSINEQYF.

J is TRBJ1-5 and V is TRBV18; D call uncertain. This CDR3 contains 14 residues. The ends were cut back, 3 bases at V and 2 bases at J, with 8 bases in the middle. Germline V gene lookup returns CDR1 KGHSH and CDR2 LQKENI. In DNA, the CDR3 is TGTGCCAGCTCACCCCTATCGGGCAATCAGCCCCAGCATTTT. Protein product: CASSPLSGNQPQHF.

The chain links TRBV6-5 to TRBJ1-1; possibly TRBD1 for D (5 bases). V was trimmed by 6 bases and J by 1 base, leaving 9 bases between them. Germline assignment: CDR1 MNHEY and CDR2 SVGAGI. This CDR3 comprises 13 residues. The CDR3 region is CASSRVTNTEAFF. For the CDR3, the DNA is TGTGCCAGCAGCAGGGTTACGAACACTGAAGCTTTCTTT.

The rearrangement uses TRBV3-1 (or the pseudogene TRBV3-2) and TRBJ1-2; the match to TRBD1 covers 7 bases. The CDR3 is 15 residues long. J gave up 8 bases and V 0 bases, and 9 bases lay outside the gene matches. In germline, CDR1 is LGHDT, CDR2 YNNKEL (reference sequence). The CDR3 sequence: CASSQEIRQGGGYTF. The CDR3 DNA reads TGTGCCAGCAGCCAAGAAATCAGACAGGGAGGAGGCTACACCTTC.

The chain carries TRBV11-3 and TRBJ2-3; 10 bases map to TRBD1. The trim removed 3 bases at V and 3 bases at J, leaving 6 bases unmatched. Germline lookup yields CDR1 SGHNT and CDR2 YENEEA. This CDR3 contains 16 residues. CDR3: CASSFGGTGETDTQYF. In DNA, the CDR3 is TGTGCCAGCAGCTTTGGGGGGACAGGGGAGACAGATACGCAGTATTTT.

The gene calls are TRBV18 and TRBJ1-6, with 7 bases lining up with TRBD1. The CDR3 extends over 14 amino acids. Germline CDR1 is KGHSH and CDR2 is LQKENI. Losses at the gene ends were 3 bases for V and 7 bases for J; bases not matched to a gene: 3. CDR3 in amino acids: CASSPPTGNSPLHF. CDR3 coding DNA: TGTGCCAGCTCACCCCCGACAGGGAATTCACCCCTCCACTTT. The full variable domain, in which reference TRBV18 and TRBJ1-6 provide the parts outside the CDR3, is NAGVMQNPRHLVRRRGQEARLRCSPMKGHSHVYWYRQLPEEGLKFMVYLQKENIIDESGMPKERFSAEFPKEGPSILRIQQVVRGDSAAYFCASSPPTGNSPLHFGNGTRLTVT.

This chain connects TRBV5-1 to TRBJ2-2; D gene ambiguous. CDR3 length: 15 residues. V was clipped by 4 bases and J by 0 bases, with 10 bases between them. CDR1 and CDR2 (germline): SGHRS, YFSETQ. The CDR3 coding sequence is TGCGCCAGCAGCGTCGGTCCCGCGAACACCGGGGAGCTGTTTTTT. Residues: CASSVGPANTGELFF.

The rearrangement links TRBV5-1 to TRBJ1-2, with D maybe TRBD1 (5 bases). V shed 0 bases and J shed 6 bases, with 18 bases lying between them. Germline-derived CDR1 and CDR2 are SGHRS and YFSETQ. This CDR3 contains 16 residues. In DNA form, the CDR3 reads TGCGCCAGCAGCTTGGGCGCAGGGATGATGATTGATGGCTACACCTTC. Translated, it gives CASSLGAGMMIDGYTF.

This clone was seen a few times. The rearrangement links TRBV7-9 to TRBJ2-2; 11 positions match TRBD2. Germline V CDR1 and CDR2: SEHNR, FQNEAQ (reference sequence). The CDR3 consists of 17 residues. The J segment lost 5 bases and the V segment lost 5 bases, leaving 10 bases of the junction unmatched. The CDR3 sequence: CASSQKGLAGGTGELFF. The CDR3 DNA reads TGTGCCAGCAGCCAAAAAGGCCTAGCGGGAGGAACCGGGGAGCTGTTTTTT.

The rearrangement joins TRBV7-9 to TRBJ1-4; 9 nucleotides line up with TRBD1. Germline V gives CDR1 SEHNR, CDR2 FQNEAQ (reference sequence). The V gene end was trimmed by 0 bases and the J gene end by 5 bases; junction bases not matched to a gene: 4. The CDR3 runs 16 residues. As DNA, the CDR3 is TGTGCCAGCAGCTTAGCGGGGACAGGGCGAAATGAAAAACTGTTTTTT. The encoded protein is CASSLAGTGRNEKLFF. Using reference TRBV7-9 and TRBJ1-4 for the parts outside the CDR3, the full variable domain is DTGVSQNPRHKITKRGQNVTFRCDPISEHNRLYWYRQTLGQGPEFLTYFQNEAQLEKSRLLSDRFSAERPKGSFSTLEIQRTEQGDSAMYLCASSLAGTGRNEKLFFGSGTQLSVL.